These T cell receptor beta chains were read from a single sample in a study of shared clonotypes between healthy human individuals. This table comes from immunoSEQ multiplex PCR, and its TCRdb copy is limited to in-frame clones, with some not included. The sample contains 400,000 to 500,000 clones, around 80% of which appear only once. Sequenced sample: PBMCs. The receptors originated from a middle-aged woman in good health. Some clones in this sample may be carry-over from other donors' samples. Both conserved end residues are part of each CDR3. The D gene is left open where the match is weak.

d_gene	v_gene	j_gene	CDR3aa
TRBD1	TRBV15	TRBJ2-7	CATSGQSQGYEQYF
TRBD1	TRBV7-8	TRBJ2-5	CASSSTGWGETQYF
.	TRBV19	TRBJ2-2	CASSIGSLADTGELFF
TRBD1	TRBV4-1	TRBJ1-2	CASSQEGQGDVYGYTF
TRBD2	TRBV6-1	TRBJ2-1	CASRDSSGRPNEQFF
TRBD1	TRBV27	TRBJ1-2	CASSPKNRGDGYTF
.	TRBV2	TRBJ2-1	CASSRNRDNLAPHSYSEQFF
.	TRBV11-3	TRBJ2-5	CASSLGGLGETQYF
TRBD1	TRBV5-1	TRBJ2-7	CASSLGTGEAYEQYF
.	TRBV12-5	TRBJ2-1	CASGPGRTNNEQFF
.	TRBV27	TRBJ1-1	CASSRPGHENTEAFF
.	TRBV27	TRBJ1-4	CASSLAGAGEKLFF
TRBD2	TRBV27	TRBJ2-7	CASSPPALALYGTYEQYF
.	TRBV28	TRBJ2-7	CASGLQEQYF